Listed below are T cell receptor beta chains from one sample, sequenced in a study of blood T cells in healthy people across ages. One entry per CDR3 protein results from TCRdb running MiXCR on the 5' RACE reads. The sample has some 800,000 distinct CDR3 sequences, approximately 44% seen once. The sequencing sample was made of blood. The origin of the receptors is a man aged 55 to 70 in good health. Each CDR3 is given with its conserved first and last residue. Each record gives: D gene, J gene, V gene, clone size, CDR3 DNA, CDR3 protein. D genes are given only for firm matches. Not all rows give a size; the values are once, few, many and, for expanded clones, a class.

D gene: -; J gene: TRBJ2-6; V gene: TRBV9; clone size: -; CDR3 DNA: TGTGCCAGCAGCGTAGCAGGATCGTCCCTCTCTGGGGCCAACGTCCTGACTTTC; CDR3 protein: CASSVAGSSLSGANVLTF
D gene: -; J gene: TRBJ2-5; V gene: TRBV7-2; clone size: -; CDR3 DNA: TGTGCCAGCCGCCTAGATGGAGAGACCCAGTACTTC; CDR3 protein: CASRLDGETQYF
D gene: -; J gene: TRBJ2-1; V gene: TRBV3-1; clone size: -; CDR3 DNA: TGTGTCAGCAGCCACAATGCAGACCTCAAAGTCAATGAGCAGTTCTTC; CDR3 protein: CVSSHNADLKVNEQFF
D gene: -; J gene: TRBJ2-1; V gene: TRBV10-3; clone size: -; CDR3 DNA: TGTGCCATCAGTAGGGACACTGAGCAGTTCTTC; CDR3 protein: CAISRDTEQFF
D gene: -; J gene: TRBJ1-5; V gene: TRBV6-1; clone size: -; CDR3 DNA: TGTGCCAGCTTCCTCCGGGGGGGCGGTCAGCCCCAGCATTTT; CDR3 protein: CASFLRGGGQPQHF
D gene: -; J gene: TRBJ1-2; V gene: TRBV6-2/TRBV6-3; clone size: -; CDR3 DNA: TGTGCCAGCAGTTACTCGTCGGGGTTCAACTATGGCTACACCTTC; CDR3 protein: CASSYSSGFNYGYTF
D gene: -; J gene: TRBJ1-1; V gene: TRBV7-2; clone size: -; CDR3 DNA: TGTGCCAGCAGCTTAGTAGGGCGCAGTCGGTCCCGCGGAGCTTTCTTT; CDR3 protein: CASSLVGRSRSRGAFF
D gene: -; J gene: TRBJ2-7; V gene: TRBV29-1; clone size: -; CDR3 DNA: TGCAGCGTTCTGGAGCCCTCCTACGAGCAGTACTTC; CDR3 protein: CSVLEPSYEQYF
D gene: -; J gene: TRBJ1-1; V gene: TRBV29-1; clone size: -; CDR3 DNA: TGCAGCGTCCGTAGAGAAAAAGCTTTCTTT; CDR3 protein: CSVRREKAFF
D gene: -; J gene: TRBJ1-2; V gene: TRBV29-1; clone size: -; CDR3 DNA: TGCAGCGGTGAGGGGGACTATGGCTACACCTTC; CDR3 protein: CSGEGDYGYTF
D gene: -; J gene: TRBJ2-1; V gene: TRBV20-1; clone size: -; CDR3 DNA: TGCAGTGCTGCTCCGGGATCCCAAGAGACCCAGTTCTTC; CDR3 protein: CSAAPGSQETQFF
D gene: -; J gene: TRBJ1-5; V gene: TRBV7-2; clone size: -; CDR3 DNA: TGTGCCAGCAGCTTCGACAGGTACAATCAACCCCAGCATTTT; CDR3 protein: CASSFDRYNQPQHF
D gene: -; J gene: TRBJ2-7; V gene: TRBV6-2/TRBV6-3; clone size: once; CDR3 DNA: TGTGCCAGCAGCCCCCAAAGCCGCTACGAGCAGTACTTC; CDR3 protein: CASSPQSRYEQYF
D gene: -; J gene: TRBJ2-5; V gene: TRBV11-3; clone size: -; CDR3 DNA: TGTACCAGCAGCTCCCCCACCAGGTCCGAGCGACAAGGGACCCAGTACTTC; CDR3 protein: CTSSSPTRSERQGTQYF
D gene: -; J gene: TRBJ2-7; V gene: TRBV2; clone size: -; CDR3 DNA: TGTGCCAGCAGTGAAGCGCCCACAGGTCCCCTCTCCTACGAGCAGTACTTC; CDR3 protein: CASSEAPTGPLSYEQYF
D gene: TRBD1; J gene: TRBJ2-3; V gene: TRBV4-1; clone size: few; CDR3 DNA: TGCGCCAGCAGCCAAGTCCCAGGGGGCATGGATACGCAGTATTTT; CDR3 protein: CASSQVPGGMDTQYF
D gene: -; J gene: TRBJ1-1; V gene: TRBV7-8; clone size: -; CDR3 DNA: TGTGCCAGCAGCTTAGCGAAGGGGGTGAACACTGAAGCTTTCTTT; CDR3 protein: CASSLAKGVNTEAFF
D gene: -; J gene: TRBJ2-7; V gene: TRBV20-1; clone size: -; CDR3 DNA: TGCAGTGCTAGCGTCACTACGGGTGAGCAGTACTTC; CDR3 protein: CSASVTTGEQYF
D gene: TRBD1; J gene: TRBJ2-1; V gene: TRBV11-2; clone size: -; CDR3 DNA: TGTGCCAGCAGCCCGGGTGGGACAGGGATTAACCCATATACCCACAATGAGCAGTTCTTC; CDR3 protein: CASSPGGTGINPYTHNEQFF
D gene: -; J gene: TRBJ1-6; V gene: TRBV20-1; clone size: -; CDR3 DNA: TGCAGTGCTAGTGGGGCAGGGGAGGGAAAATCACCCCTCCACTTT; CDR3 protein: CSASGAGEGKSPLHF
D gene: -; J gene: TRBJ2-7; V gene: TRBV30; clone size: -; CDR3 DNA: TGTGCCTGGAGTGTACAAGGGGTCTCCTACAATGGGCAGTACTTC; CDR3 protein: CAWSVQGVSYNGQYF
D gene: TRBD1; J gene: TRBJ1-5; V gene: TRBV25-1; clone size: -; CDR3 DNA: TGTGCCAGCAGTGAATCTACAGGGGGCGGCAATCAGCCCCAGCATTTT; CDR3 protein: CASSESTGGGNQPQHF
D gene: -; J gene: TRBJ2-3; V gene: TRBV12-5; clone size: -; CDR3 DNA: TGTGCTAGTGGTTTGGGGAGATTGATCGCAGATACGGAGTATTTT; CDR3 protein: CASGLGRLIADTEYF
D gene: -; J gene: TRBJ1-5; V gene: TRBV7-2; clone size: -; CDR3 DNA: TGTGCCAGCAGCTTTTTCAGGACTGATAGCAATCAGCCCCAGCATTTT; CDR3 protein: CASSFFRTDSNQPQHF
D gene: -; J gene: TRBJ2-3; V gene: TRBV28; clone size: -; CDR3 DNA: TGTGCCAGCAGTTTTCTGGACAGAGGGCCCACAGATACGCAGTATTTT; CDR3 protein: CASSFLDRGPTDTQYF
D gene: -; J gene: TRBJ2-1; V gene: TRBV29-1; clone size: -; CDR3 DNA: TGCAGCGTTGGGGGGGCCTCCTACAATGAGCAGTTCTTC; CDR3 protein: CSVGGASYNEQFF
D gene: TRBD1; J gene: TRBJ2-5; V gene: TRBV9; clone size: few; CDR3 DNA: TGTGCCAGCAGCCCCACGAGGGGGCCCCCACAAGAGACCCAGTACTTC; CDR3 protein: CASSPTRGPPQETQYF
D gene: TRBD2; J gene: TRBJ2-7; V gene: TRBV7-9; clone size: -; CDR3 DNA: TGTGCCAGCAGCTCCGGGGGGGGGCCGGGCTACGAGCAGTACTTC; CDR3 protein: CASSSGGGPGYEQYF
D gene: -; J gene: TRBJ2-4; V gene: TRBV6-5; clone size: -; CDR3 DNA: TGTGCCAGCAGTTCCCCAGCTGGCCGGGCCAAAAACATTCAGTACTTC; CDR3 protein: CASSSPAGRAKNIQYF
D gene: -; J gene: TRBJ2-5; V gene: TRBV13; clone size: -; CDR3 DNA: TGTGCCAGCAGCTTTGGGGTGGAGGAGACCCAGTACTTC; CDR3 protein: CASSFGVEETQYF
D gene: -; J gene: TRBJ1-5; V gene: TRBV6-2/TRBV6-3; clone size: few; CDR3 DNA: TGTGCCAGCAGTCCCGGGTCTGTTAACAATCAGCCCCAGCATTTT; CDR3 protein: CASSPGSVNNQPQHF
D gene: TRBD2; J gene: TRBJ2-5; V gene: TRBV5-1; clone size: -; CDR3 DNA: TGCGCCAGCAGGCCGGGACTAGCGGGGGGTAACCAAAAGACCCAGTACTTC; CDR3 protein: CASRPGLAGGNQKTQYF
D gene: -; J gene: TRBJ2-7; V gene: TRBV20-1; clone size: few; CDR3 DNA: TGCAGTGCTAGAGATCACCTCGCTGTGAACTACGAGCAGTACTTC; CDR3 protein: CSARDHLAVNYEQYF
D gene: -; J gene: TRBJ2-6; V gene: TRBV6-5; clone size: -; CDR3 DNA: TGTGCCAGCAGTTACAGCGGCAGAGGTCCCTCTGGGGCCAACGTCCTGACTTTC; CDR3 protein: CASSYSGRGPSGANVLTF
D gene: -; J gene: TRBJ2-7; V gene: TRBV7-8; clone size: many; CDR3 DNA: TGTGCCAGCAGCTTAACCCGGTACGAGCAGTACTTC; CDR3 protein: CASSLTRYEQYF
D gene: TRBD2; J gene: TRBJ2-7; V gene: TRBV29-1; clone size: few; CDR3 DNA: TGCAGCGTTGAAGATCGTAGCGGGGGCCTTACCTACGAGCAGTACTTC; CDR3 protein: CSVEDRSGGLTYEQYF
D gene: -; J gene: TRBJ1-5; V gene: TRBV20-1; clone size: few; CDR3 DNA: TGCAGTGTCTCCCGGGCCAGCGGAGATCAGCCCCAGCATTTT; CDR3 protein: CSVSRASGDQPQHF
D gene: -; J gene: TRBJ2-3; V gene: TRBV4-3; clone size: -; CDR3 DNA: TGCGCCAGCAGCCAAGGTAGCGATGGCGCAGATACGCAGTATTTT; CDR3 protein: CASSQGSDGADTQYF
D gene: -; J gene: TRBJ2-7; V gene: TRBV6-2/TRBV6-3; clone size: -; CDR3 DNA: TGTGCCAGCAGAGGCGGAGGGAGCGAGCAGTACTTC; CDR3 protein: CASRGGGSEQYF
D gene: -; J gene: TRBJ1-6; V gene: TRBV5-1; clone size: -; CDR3 DNA: TGCGCCAGCAGCTTGTTCAGCGCCCTTGACTCACCCCTCCACTTT; CDR3 protein: CASSLFSALDSPLHF
D gene: -; J gene: TRBJ2-7; V gene: TRBV6-1; clone size: -; CDR3 DNA: TGTGCCAGCAGTGAGTGGGGGGTAGGCGAGCAGTACTTC; CDR3 protein: CASSEWGVGEQYF
D gene: TRBD1; J gene: TRBJ2-3; V gene: TRBV5-1; clone size: few; CDR3 DNA: TGCGCCAGCAGCTTTGCGTCGATCCCCGGGACAGGCGACACAGATACGCAGTATTTT; CDR3 protein: CASSFASIPGTGDTDTQYF
D gene: -; J gene: TRBJ2-1; V gene: TRBV20-1; clone size: -; CDR3 DNA: TGCAGTGCTAGAGATGGGCCTTCCGGAGCGCAGTTCTTC; CDR3 protein: CSARDGPSGAQFF
D gene: -; J gene: TRBJ2-3; V gene: TRBV20-1; clone size: -; CDR3 DNA: TGCAGTGCTGGAATAGGAGATACGCAGTATTTT; CDR3 protein: CSAGIGDTQYF
D gene: TRBD2; J gene: TRBJ2-1; V gene: TRBV6-2/TRBV6-3; clone size: once; CDR3 DNA: TGTGCCAGCGGACTAGCCAATGAGCAGTTCTTC; CDR3 protein: CASGLANEQFF
D gene: -; J gene: TRBJ2-7; V gene: TRBV10-3; clone size: -; CDR3 DNA: TGTGCCATCAGTGACACGCGCTACGAGCAGTACTTC; CDR3 protein: CAISDTRYEQYF
D gene: TRBD1; J gene: TRBJ1-4; V gene: TRBV9; clone size: -; CDR3 DNA: TGTGCCAGCAGCGCCCGACAGGGCGCAGAGACTACCGAAAAACTGTTTTTT; CDR3 protein: CASSARQGAETTEKLFF
D gene: -; J gene: TRBJ1-5; V gene: TRBV3-1; clone size: -; CDR3 DNA: TGTGCCAGCAGCCAAGATCAAGGGTACCTCCTCAATCAGCCCCAGCATTTT; CDR3 protein: CASSQDQGYLLNQPQHF
D gene: -; J gene: TRBJ1-2; V gene: TRBV9; clone size: few; CDR3 DNA: TGTGCCAGCACGCGGGACAACAACAACTATGGCTACACCTTC; CDR3 protein: CASTRDNNNYGYTF
D gene: TRBD1; J gene: TRBJ2-7; V gene: TRBV7-7; clone size: -; CDR3 DNA: TGTGCTAGCAGCTTACCCGGACAGGGGGCGTGCGAGCAGTACTTC; CDR3 protein: CASSLPGQGACEQYF